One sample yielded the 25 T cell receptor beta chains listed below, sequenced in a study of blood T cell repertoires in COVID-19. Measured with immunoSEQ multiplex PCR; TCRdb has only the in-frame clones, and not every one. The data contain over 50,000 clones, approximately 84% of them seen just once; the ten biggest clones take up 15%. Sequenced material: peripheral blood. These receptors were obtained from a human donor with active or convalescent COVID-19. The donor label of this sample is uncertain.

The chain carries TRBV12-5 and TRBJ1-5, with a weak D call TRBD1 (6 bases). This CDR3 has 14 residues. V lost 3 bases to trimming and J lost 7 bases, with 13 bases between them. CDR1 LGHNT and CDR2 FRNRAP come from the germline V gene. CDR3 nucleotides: TGTGCTAGTGGTTTTAATCAGGGGCTGCAGCCCCAGCATTTT. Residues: CASGFNQGLQPQHF.

The CDR3: CASSERGQGPGYTF. The CDR3 DNA reads as TGTGCCAGCAGTGAACGAGGCCAGGGGCCCGGCTACACCTTC. The chain couples TRBV6-1 to TRBJ1-2, with D tentatively TRBD1 (6 bases). V lost 2 bases, J lost 8 bases, and 15 bases lay in between. The germline gives CDR1 MNHNS, CDR2 SASEGT. CDR3 size: 14 residues.

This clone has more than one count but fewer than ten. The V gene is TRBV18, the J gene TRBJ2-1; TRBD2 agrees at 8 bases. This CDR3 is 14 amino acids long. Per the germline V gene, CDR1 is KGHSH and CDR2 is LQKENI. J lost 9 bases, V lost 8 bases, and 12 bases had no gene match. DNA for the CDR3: TGTGCCAGCGTACTACTAGCGGAGGGGGGTGAGCAGTTCTTC. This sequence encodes CASVLLAEGGEQFF.

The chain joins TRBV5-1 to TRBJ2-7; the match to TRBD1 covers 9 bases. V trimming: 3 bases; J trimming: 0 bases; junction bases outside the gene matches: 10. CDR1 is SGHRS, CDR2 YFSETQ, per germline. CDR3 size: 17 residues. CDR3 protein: CASSYSGRTGVSYEQYF. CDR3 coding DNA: TGCGCCAGCAGCTACTCCGGTAGGACAGGGGTCTCCTACGAGCAGTACTTC. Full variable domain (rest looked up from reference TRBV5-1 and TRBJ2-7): KAGVTQTPRYLIKTRGQQVTLSCSPISGHRSVSWYQQTPGQGLQFLFEYFSETQRNKGNFPGRFSGRQFSNSRSEMNVSTLELGDSALYLCASSYSGRTGVSYEQYFGPGTRLTVT.

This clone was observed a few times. DNA for the CDR3: TGTGCCAGCAGCTCGCGACTAGCGGGGACCTACGAGCAGTACTTC. Encoded protein: CASSSRLAGTYEQYF. The chain carries TRBV12-1 and TRBJ2-7; the table's D call TRBD2 went unverified against the DNA. TRBV12-1 is noted as a pseudogene. The CDR3 has 15 amino acids.

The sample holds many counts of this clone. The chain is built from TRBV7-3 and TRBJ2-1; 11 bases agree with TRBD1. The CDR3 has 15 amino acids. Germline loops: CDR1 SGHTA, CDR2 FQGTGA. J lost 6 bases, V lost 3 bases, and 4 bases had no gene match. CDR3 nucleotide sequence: TGTGCCAGCAGCTTCGGACAGGGGGCAGGCAATGAGCAGTTCTTC. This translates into CASSFGQGAGNEQFF.

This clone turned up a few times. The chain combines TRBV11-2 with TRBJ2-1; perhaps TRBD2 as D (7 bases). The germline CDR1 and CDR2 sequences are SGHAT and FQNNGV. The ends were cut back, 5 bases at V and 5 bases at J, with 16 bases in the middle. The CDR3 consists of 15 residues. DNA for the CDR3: TGTGCCAGCAGCCCCAGAGGGGGGGCCGACAATGAGCAGTTCTTC. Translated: CASSPRGGADNEQFF.

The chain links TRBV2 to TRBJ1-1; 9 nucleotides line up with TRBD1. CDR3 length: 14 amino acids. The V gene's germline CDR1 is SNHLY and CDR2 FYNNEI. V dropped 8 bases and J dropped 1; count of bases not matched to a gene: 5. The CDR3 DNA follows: TGTGCCAGCGACCGGACAGGGGCGAACACTGAAGCTTTCTTT. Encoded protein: CASDRTGANTEAFF. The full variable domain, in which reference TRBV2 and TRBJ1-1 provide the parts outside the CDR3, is EPEVTQTPSHQVTQMGQEVILRCVPISNHLYFYWYRQILGQKVEFLVSFYNNEISEKSEIFDDQFSVERPDGSNFTLKIRSTKLEDSAMYFCASDRTGANTEAFFGQGTRLTVV.

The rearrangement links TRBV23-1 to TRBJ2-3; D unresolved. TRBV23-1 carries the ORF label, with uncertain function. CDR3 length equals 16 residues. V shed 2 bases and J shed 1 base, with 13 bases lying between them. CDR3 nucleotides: TGCGCCAGCAGTCAAAATCTAGTTAGCTGCACAGATACGCAGTATTTT. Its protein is CASSQNLVSCTDTQYF.

CDR3 DNA sequence: TGTGCCACCAGCAGAGATCGGCTAGCTGAAGATACGCAGTATTTT. Its protein product is CATSRDRLAEDTQYF. The rearrangement links TRBV15 to TRBJ2-3; possibly TRBD2 for D (5 bases). V lost 0 bases to trimming and J lost 5 bases, with 12 bases between them. Germline V lookup: CDR1 LNHNV, CDR2 YYDKDF (reference sequence). The CDR3 is 15 residues long.

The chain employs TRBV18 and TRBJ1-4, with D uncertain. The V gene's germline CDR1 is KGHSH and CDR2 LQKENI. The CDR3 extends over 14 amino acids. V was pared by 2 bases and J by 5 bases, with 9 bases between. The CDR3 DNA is TGTGCCAGCTCACCAAGGCGGTCAAATGAAAAACTGTTTTTT. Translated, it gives CASSPRRSNEKLFF.

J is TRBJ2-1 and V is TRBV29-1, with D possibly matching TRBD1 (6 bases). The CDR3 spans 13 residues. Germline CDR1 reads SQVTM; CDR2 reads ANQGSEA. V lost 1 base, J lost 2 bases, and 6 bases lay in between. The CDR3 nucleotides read TGCAGCGTTGAAGGGACAGCCTACAATGAGCAGTTCTTC. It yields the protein CSVEGTAYNEQFF.

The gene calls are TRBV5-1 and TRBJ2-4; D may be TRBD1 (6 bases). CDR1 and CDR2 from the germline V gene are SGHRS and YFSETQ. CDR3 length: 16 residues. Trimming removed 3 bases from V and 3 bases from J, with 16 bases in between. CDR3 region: CASSYYSGQLKNIQYF. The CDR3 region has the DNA TGCGCCAGCAGCTATTATTCTGGACAGCTCAAAAACATTCAGTACTTC.

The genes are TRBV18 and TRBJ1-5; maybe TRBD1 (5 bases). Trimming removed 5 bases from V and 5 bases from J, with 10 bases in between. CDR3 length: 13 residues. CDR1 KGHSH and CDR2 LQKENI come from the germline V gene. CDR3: CASSSGSDQPQHF. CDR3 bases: TGTGCCAGCTCATCAGGGTCCGATCAGCCCCAGCATTTT.

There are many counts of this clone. The CDR3 DNA reads as TGTGCCTGGCAGGACTCTGGGGCCAACGTCCTGACTTTC. Translation: CAWQDSGANVLTF. The J gene is TRBJ2-6, the V gene TRBV30; no definite D call. The CDR3 has 13 amino acids. The V end was cut by 5 bases, the J end by 0 bases, with 5 bases between. Germline V gene lookup returns CDR1 GTSNPN and CDR2 SVGIG (reference sequence).

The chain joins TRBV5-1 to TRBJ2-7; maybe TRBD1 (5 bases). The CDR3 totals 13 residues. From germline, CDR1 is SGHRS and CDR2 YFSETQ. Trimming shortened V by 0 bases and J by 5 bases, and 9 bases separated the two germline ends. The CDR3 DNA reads TGCGCCAGCAGCTTGGGACAGCCTAACGAGCAGTACTTC. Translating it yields CASSLGQPNEQYF.

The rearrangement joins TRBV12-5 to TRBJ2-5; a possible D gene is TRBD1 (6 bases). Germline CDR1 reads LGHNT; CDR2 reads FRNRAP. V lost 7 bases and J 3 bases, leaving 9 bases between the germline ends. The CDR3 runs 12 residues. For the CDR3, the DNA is TGTGCTAGTGAGGGGGACGAAGAGACCCAGTACTTC. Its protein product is CASEGDEETQYF.

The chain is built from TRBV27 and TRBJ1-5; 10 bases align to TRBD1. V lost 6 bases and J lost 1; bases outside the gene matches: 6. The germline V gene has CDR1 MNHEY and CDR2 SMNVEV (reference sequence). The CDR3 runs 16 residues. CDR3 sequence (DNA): TGTGCCAGCAGCCTGACAGGGGGCTTGAGCAATCAGCCCCAGCATTTT. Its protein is CASSLTGGLSNQPQHF.

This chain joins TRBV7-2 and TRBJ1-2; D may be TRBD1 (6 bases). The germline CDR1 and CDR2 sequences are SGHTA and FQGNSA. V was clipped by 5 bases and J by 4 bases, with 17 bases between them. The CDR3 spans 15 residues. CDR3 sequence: CASSPHPQGGYGYTF. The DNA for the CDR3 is TGTGCCAGCAGCCCCCACCCACAGGGCGGCTATGGCTACACCTTC.

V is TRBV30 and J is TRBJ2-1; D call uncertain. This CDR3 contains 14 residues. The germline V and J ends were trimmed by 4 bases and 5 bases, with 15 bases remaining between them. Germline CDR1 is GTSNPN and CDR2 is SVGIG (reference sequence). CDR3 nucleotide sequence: TGTGCCTGGACCGCGGCCCCATTTAACAATGAGCAGTTCTTC. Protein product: CAWTAAPFNNEQFF.

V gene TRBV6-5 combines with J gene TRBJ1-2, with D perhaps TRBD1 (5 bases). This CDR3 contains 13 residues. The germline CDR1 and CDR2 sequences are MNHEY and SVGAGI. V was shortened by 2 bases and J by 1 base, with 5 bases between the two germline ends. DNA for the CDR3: TGTGCCAGCAGTTACCAGGGTAACTATGGCTACACCTTC. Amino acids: CASSYQGNYGYTF.

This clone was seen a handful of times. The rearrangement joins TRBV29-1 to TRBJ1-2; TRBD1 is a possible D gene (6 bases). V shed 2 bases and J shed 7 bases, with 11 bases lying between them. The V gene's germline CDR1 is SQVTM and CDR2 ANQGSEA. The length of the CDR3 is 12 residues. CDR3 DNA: TGCAGCGTTGAATGGGGGCTGGGTGGCTACACCTTC. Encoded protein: CSVEWGLGGYTF. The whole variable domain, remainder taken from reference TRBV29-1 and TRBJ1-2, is SAVISQKPSRDICQRGTSLTIQCQVDSQVTMMFWYRQQPGQSLTLIATANQGSEATYESGFVIDKFPISRPNLTFSTLTVSNMSPEDSSIYLCSVEWGLGGYTFGSGTRLTVV.

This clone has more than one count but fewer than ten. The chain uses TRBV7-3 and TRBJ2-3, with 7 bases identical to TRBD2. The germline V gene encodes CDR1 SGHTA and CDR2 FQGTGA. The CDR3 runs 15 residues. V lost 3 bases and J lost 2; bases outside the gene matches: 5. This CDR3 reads CASSFKRGYTDTQYF. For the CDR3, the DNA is TGTGCCAGCAGCTTTAAGCGGGGTTACACAGATACGCAGTATTTT.

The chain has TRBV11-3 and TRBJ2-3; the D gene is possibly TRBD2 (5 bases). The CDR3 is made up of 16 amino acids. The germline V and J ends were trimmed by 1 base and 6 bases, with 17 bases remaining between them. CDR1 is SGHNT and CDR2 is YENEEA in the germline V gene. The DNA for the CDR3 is TGTGCCAGCAGCTTAGTGAGGGCTCAGATCCTCGATACGCAGTATTTT. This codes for CASSLVRAQILDTQYF.

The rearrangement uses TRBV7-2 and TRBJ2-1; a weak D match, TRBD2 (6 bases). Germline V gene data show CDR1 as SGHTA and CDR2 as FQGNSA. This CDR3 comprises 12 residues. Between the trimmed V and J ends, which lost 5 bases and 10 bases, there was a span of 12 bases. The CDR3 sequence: CASSPRLDEQFF. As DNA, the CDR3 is TGTGCCAGCAGCCCAAGACTAGACGAGCAGTTCTTC.